The 7 T cell receptor beta chains reported below all come from one sample, sequenced in a study of human T cells and chemical hapten exposure. From the RACE reads, TCRdb called clonotypes with MiXCR, one entry per CDR3 protein. The sample consists of about 54,000 distinct CDR3 sequences, 9.5% to 10% of them appearing once. Indicated time point: patch test 2, 6 weeks after DPC sensitization. Specified treatment: therapeutic diphenylcyclopropenone sensitization with weekly scalp DPC. The sequencing used whole blood, collected in connection with sensitization to the hapten diphenylcyclopropenone (DPC). The receptor set was obtained from a woman aged 45-65 years with alopecia areata. Some clones in this sample may be carry-over from other donors' samples.

This clonotype has at least ten counts. The chain uses TRBV6-1 and TRBJ1-6; D gene unclear. Trimming left V 4 bases short and J 0 bases short, with 10 bases between. Germline V gives CDR1 MNHNS, CDR2 SASEGT. The CDR3 runs 16 residues. The CDR3 is CASSARGASYNSPLHF. CDR3 DNA sequence: TGTGCCAGCAGTGCCCGAGGAGCCTCCTATAATTCACCCCTCCACTTT.

The chain recombines TRBV28 with TRBJ2-2; D is perhaps TRBD1 (6 bases). The CDR3 contains 15 residues. The germline V and J ends were trimmed by 5 bases and 1 base, with 11 bases remaining between them. The germline V gene encodes CDR1 MDHEN and CDR2 SYDVKM. CDR3 in DNA: TGTGCCAGCAGTCCGGGACAAGAGAACACCGGGGAGCTGTTTTTT. Translated: CASSPGQENTGELFF.

This chain links TRBV7-2 with TRBJ2-5; TRBD1 is a possible D gene (6 bases). Trimming took off 2 bases at V and 0 bases at J, with 10 bases between the two ends. CDR3 length: 15 residues. Germline V gene data show CDR1 as SGHTA and CDR2 as FQGNSA. CDR3 region: CASSLHGTNQETQYF. The CDR3 DNA reads as TGTGCCAGCAGCTTACACGGGACAAACCAAGAGACCCAGTACTTC.

This clonotype was seen many times. The chain is built from TRBV6-5 and TRBJ2-3, with TRBD1 matching 10 bases. V trimming: 2 bases; J trimming: 6 bases; junction bases outside the gene matches: 5. The germline gives CDR1 MNHEY, CDR2 SVGAGI. There are 15 residues in the CDR3. The CDR3 nucleotides are TGTGCCAGCAGTTACATTGGGACAGGGGCCGATACGCAGTATTTT. Translating it yields CASSYIGTGADTQYF.

This clonotype occurred a few times. The chain links TRBV5-1 to TRBJ2-3; D unclear. V gave up 4 bases and J gave up 5 bases, with 17 bases separating them. The CDR3 extends over 15 amino acids. Germline loops: CDR1 SGHRS, CDR2 YFSETQ. CDR3 loop: CASSPTMSIGDTQYF. DNA for the CDR3: TGCGCCAGCAGCCCCACCATGAGCATAGGAGATACGCAGTATTTT.

This clonotype was counted many times. The V call is TRBV7-8, the J call TRBJ1-1; D is ambiguous. Trimming pared 1 base from V and 0 bases from J, leaving 6 bases between. Germline lookup yields CDR1 SGHVS and CDR2 FQNEAQ. The CDR3 is 14 amino acids. CDR3 residues: CASSLERLNTEAFF. DNA for the CDR3: TGTGCCAGCAGCTTAGAGAGGTTGAACACTGAAGCTTTCTTT. The full variable domain, its missing parts supplied by reference TRBV7-8 and TRBJ1-1, is GAGVSQSPRYKVAKRGQDVALRCDPISGHVSLFWYQQALGQGPEFLTYFQNEAQLDKSGLPSDRFFAERPEGSVSTLKIQRTQQEDSAVYLCASSLERLNTEAFFGQGTRLTVV.

The chain employs TRBV18 and TRBJ1-5; D is uncertain. V was cut by 6 bases and J by 1 base, with 7 bases left in between. Germline V lookup: CDR1 KGHSH, CDR2 LQKENI. The CDR3 totals 13 residues. CDR3 DNA sequence: TGTGCCAGCTCCGCTGGAAGCAATCAGCCCCAGCATTTT. Residues: CASSAGSNQPQHF.